Presented here are 26 T cell receptor beta chains from one specimen sequenced in a study of regulatory T cells in long-lasting Graves disease. Time point: newly diagnosed GD, antithyroid drugs for less than 3 months. TCR sequences were obtained from RNA taken from PBMCs. According to the study, TCR beta libraries were built with iRepertoire HTBI primers and CDR3-region Arm-PCR. Each CDR3 protein is one row after TCRdb ran MiXCR on the multiplex PCR reads. Here the sample spans 550,000 to 700,000 distinct CDR3 sequences, roughly 15% being singletons. This sample also appeared in a second study, on T cells in Graves' hyperthyroidism and ophthalmopathy.

This material consisted of peripheral blood mononuclear cells (PBMCs), taken at new diagnosis, from a patient treated with antithyroid drugs. The receptors derive from a man aged 18-30 years with Graves disease.

The chain recombines TRBV5-5 with TRBJ2-7; D possibly corresponds to TRBD1 (6 bases). The CDR3 loop spans 15 amino acids. Per germline, CDR1 SGHKS and CDR2 YYEKEE (reference sequence). V was cut by 3 bases and J by 0 bases, with 13 bases left in between. Here the CDR3 DNA reads TGTGCCAGCAGCTGGACAGCTCTACTCTCCTACGAGCAGTACTTC. Protein sequence: CASSWTALLSYEQYF.

This clonotype was detected many times. A read error may produce the germline difference seen at one junction end. The chain links TRBV20-1 to TRBJ2-5; 13 bases map to TRBD2. Germline V lookup: CDR1 DFQATT, CDR2 SNEGSKA (reference sequence). CDR3 length equals 16 residues. CDR3 residues: CSAANPRRTSGGPRHF. DNA of the CDR3: TGCAGTGCTGCCAACCCCCGGAGGACTAGCGGGGGTCCCCGCCACTTC.

CDR3 sequence reads: CASRFEGSNEKLFF. The CDR3 DNA reads as TGTGCCAGCAGGTTCGAGGGGAGTAATGAAAAACTGTTTTTT. The chain carries TRBV11-1 and TRBJ1-4; D possibly corresponds to TRBD1 (5 bases). The ends were cut back, 6 bases at V and 4 bases at J, with 12 bases in the middle. From germline, CDR1 is SGHAT and CDR2 FQDESV (reference sequence). The CDR3 is 14 residues long.

Only a few counts were recorded for this clonotype. This chain connects TRBV6-1 to TRBJ2-7, with D tentatively TRBD2 (5 bases). CDR1 is MNHNS and CDR2 is SASEGT in the germline V gene. V was clipped by 2 bases and J by 0 bases, with 11 bases between them. The CDR3 loop spans 15 amino acids. The DNA of the CDR3 is TGTGCCAGCAGTGAACTAAGCGGCAGCTCCTACGAGCAGTACTTC. This translates into CASSELSGSSYEQYF.

The table lists this clonotype with many counts. This chain joins TRBV28 and TRBJ2-7; 7 nucleotides align to TRBD1. The CDR3 length is 15 residues. The germline CDR1 and CDR2 sequences are MDHEN and SYDVKM. The V gene end was trimmed by 7 bases and the J gene end by 3 bases; junction bases not matched to a gene: 12. For the CDR3, the DNA is TGTGCCAGCAACGCAATCCACAGGGGTAACTACGAGCAGTACTTC. Amino acid sequence: CASNAIHRGNYEQYF. The full variable domain, in which reference TRBV28 and TRBJ2-7 provide the parts outside the CDR3, is DVKVTQSSRYLVKRTGEKVFLECVQDMDHENMFWYRQDPGLGLRLIYFSYDVKMKEKGDIPEGYSVSREKKERFSLILESASTNQTSMYLCASNAIHRGNYEQYFGPGTRLTVT.

This clonotype is a singleton in its sample. This sequence joins TRBV5-8 and TRBJ1-1, with 9 nucleotides matching TRBD1. The CDR3 loop spans 13 amino acids. With V trimmed by 7 bases and J by 1 base, 2 bases remained unmatched. CDR1 SGHTS and CDR2 YDEGEE come from the germline V gene. The CDR3 DNA reads TGTGCCAGCCCGGGACAGGGGAACACTGAAGCTTTCTTT. Residues: CASPGQGNTEAFF.

This clonotype came up a few times. The chain has TRBV7-9 and TRBJ2-1; 7 bases fit TRBD1. Trimming took 3 bases from V and 7 from J; bases not matched to a gene: 12. Germline V CDR1 and CDR2: SEHNR, FQNEAQ (reference sequence). The CDR3 is 16 amino acids. CDR3 coding DNA: TGTGCCAGCAGCTTGTCAACAGGGGCCATGAGGAATGAGCAGTTCTTC. Translation: CASSLSTGAMRNEQFF.

This clonotype was detected a few times. This rearrangement joins TRBV2 to TRBJ2-2; D not certain. Trimming pared 8 bases from V and 4 bases from J, leaving 14 bases between. The CDR3 spans 14 residues. The germline V gene encodes CDR1 SNHLY and CDR2 FYNNEI. CDR3 nucleotide sequence: TGTGCCAGCGGTTCCTCAGAGACCACCGGGGAGCTGTTTTTT. It translates to CASGSSETTGELFF.

There are many counts of this clonotype. The rearrangement links TRBV12-3 or TRBV12-4 to TRBJ2-7, with 10 bases that match TRBD1. V shed 6 bases, J shed 5 bases, and the junction held 1 base outside the gene matches. This CDR3 region has 12 residues. The CDR3 is CASRGQGNEQYF. CDR3 coding DNA: TGTGCCAGCAGGGGACAGGGGAACGAGCAGTACTTC.

This clonotype was detected ten times or more. The rearrangement uses TRBV2 and TRBJ2-3; D perhaps matches TRBD2 (5 bases). V was pared by 3 bases and J by 1 base, with 17 bases between. The CDR3 loop spans 17 amino acids. Per the germline V gene, CDR1 is SNHLY and CDR2 is FYNNEI. The CDR3 DNA follows: TGTGCCAGCAGTGATCCGCGGTGGCGGGTAGGCACAGATACGCAGTATTTT. This encodes CASSDPRWRVGTDTQYF.

Only a few counts were recorded for this clonotype. CDR3 amino acids: CSVAPGRAYEQYF. CDR3 DNA: TGCAGCGTTGCCCCGGGTAGGGCCTACGAGCAGTACTTC. The chain employs TRBV29-1 and TRBJ2-7, with D hard to call. Trimming pared 4 bases from V and 2 bases from J, leaving 12 bases between. The CDR3 covers 13 residues. Germline CDR1 SQVTM, CDR2 ANQGSEA.

This chain joins TRBV9 and TRBJ2-2, with D possibly being TRBD2 (6 bases). There are 14 residues in the CDR3. The V gene lost 4 bases and the J gene lost 5 bases, with 12 bases spanning the gap. Germline loops: CDR1 SGDLS, CDR2 YYNGEE. CDR3: CASSPRAGTGELFF. Written as DNA, the CDR3 is TGTGCCAGCAGCCCCAGGGCGGGGACCGGGGAGCTGTTTTTT.

This clonotype was found many times. The J gene is TRBJ1-6, the V gene TRBV27; D is possibly TRBD1 (5 bases). The CDR3 loop spans 14 amino acids. Germline V gene sequence: CDR1 MNHEY, CDR2 SMNVEV (reference sequence). Trimming took off 2 bases at V and 6 bases at J, with 8 bases between the two ends. The CDR3 spells CASSLRQGNSPLHF. CDR3 nucleotides: TGTGCCAGCAGTTTACGGCAGGGTAATTCACCCCTCCACTTT.

This clonotype was found many times. The V and J genes are TRBV13 and TRBJ2-3; D is ambiguous. V shed 2 bases and J shed 4 bases, with 16 bases lying between them. Germline assignment: CDR1 PRHDT and CDR2 FYEKMQ (reference sequence). This CDR3 comprises 16 residues. CDR3 protein: CASSLTAIGSPDTQYF. DNA for the CDR3: TGTGCCAGCAGCTTAACAGCGATAGGTTCCCCAGATACGCAGTATTTT.

The sample holds a few counts of this clonotype. V usage is TRBV20-1 and J usage is TRBJ2-7, with D uncertain. Trimming removed 5 bases at V and 0 bases at J, with 11 bases between. The germline V gene encodes CDR1 DFQATT and CDR2 SNEGSKA (reference sequence). There are 13 residues in the CDR3. CDR3 region: CSAVDMSSYEQYF. The CDR3 DNA is TGCAGTGCTGTCGACATGAGCTCCTACGAGCAGTACTTC.

In its sample, this clonotype was seen many times. This chain connects TRBV12-3 or TRBV12-4 to TRBJ2-2; no clear D. The CDR3 covers 16 residues. Trimming took off 8 bases at V and 0 bases at J, with 16 bases between the two ends. The CDR3 loop is CASSPPLGSNTGELFF. The CDR3 coding sequence is TGTGCCAGCTCCCCCCCCCTAGGGTCGAACACCGGGGAGCTGTTTTTT.

In its sample, this clonotype was seen a few times. The chain employs TRBV27 and TRBJ2-1; D is possibly TRBD2 (5 bases). This CDR3 region has 14 residues. Germline V gives CDR1 MNHEY, CDR2 SMNVEV (reference sequence). Trimming shortened V by 6 bases and J by 4 bases, and 13 bases separated the two germline ends. CDR3 nucleotide sequence: TGTGCCAGCAGAACTGTCAGGACTTACAATGAGCAGTTCTTC. Its protein product is CASRTVRTYNEQFF.

CDR3 nucleotides: TGTGCCAGCAGTCACGGGGGGGTGGTCGAGACCCAGTACTTC. It yields the protein CASSHGGVVETQYF. The chain joins TRBV5-8 to TRBJ2-5; 8 nucleotides line up with TRBD2. With 5 bases clipped from V and 5 bases from J, the junction kept 8 bases outside the gene matches. The CDR3 sequence is 14 residues long. Germline V gives CDR1 SGHTS, CDR2 YDEGEE.

This clonotype was recorded a few times. The V gene is TRBV12-3 or TRBV12-4, the J gene TRBJ2-3; D call uncertain. Between the trimmed V and J ends, which lost 6 bases and 7 bases, there was a span of 11 bases. This CDR3 has 12 amino acids. CDR3 in amino acids: CASREAGNTQYF. DNA of the CDR3: TGTGCCAGCAGAGAGGCTGGGAATACGCAGTATTTT.

This clonotype was detected many times. The chain uses TRBV27 and TRBJ1-5; 11 nucleotides match TRBD1. The CDR3 is 18 amino acids. Losses at the gene ends were 7 bases for V and 3 bases for J; bases not matched to a gene: 14. Germline V gene data show CDR1 as MNHEY and CDR2 as SMNVEV (reference sequence). Here the CDR3 reads CASMVGTGGGISNQPQHF. CDR3 nucleotides: TGTGCCAGCATGGTCGGGACAGGGGGAGGTATATCCAATCAGCCCCAGCATTTT.

This clonotype was counted many times. The V gene is TRBV6-1, the J gene TRBJ2-1; D is ambiguous. Germline V gene sequence: CDR1 MNHNS, CDR2 SASEGT. Between the trimmed V and J ends, which lost 6 bases and 1 base, there was a span of 10 bases. This CDR3 has 14 amino acids. This CDR3 is CASSRSGSYNEQFF. CDR3 in DNA: TGTGCCAGCAGCCGATCTGGGTCCTACAATGAGCAGTTCTTC.

This clonotype has more than one count but fewer than ten. The J gene is TRBJ1-1, the V gene TRBV28; TRBD1 might be the D (5 bases). The CDR3 totals 14 residues. Germline loops: CDR1 MDHEN, CDR2 SYDVKM. Trimming removed 4 bases from V and 5 bases from J, with 14 bases in between. CDR3 coding DNA: TGTGCCAGCAGTTGCTCCAGGCGGGGGACTGAAGCTTTCTTT. Translation gives CASSCSRRGTEAFF.

This clonotype was found many times. The chain has TRBV28 and TRBJ2-7, with 7 nucleotides matching TRBD1. Germline trimming cut 5 bases from V and 6 bases from J; bases unmatched to any gene: 7. From germline, CDR1 is MDHEN and CDR2 SYDVKM. The CDR3 consists of 13 residues. The CDR3 DNA reads as TGTGCCAGCAGTGCGACAGGGTGGCGCGAGCAGTACTTC. Residues: CASSATGWREQYF.

The rearrangement joins TRBV4-1 to TRBJ2-7; D unresolved. Per germline, CDR1 MGHRA and CDR2 YSYEKL. The CDR3 loop spans 15 amino acids. V was clipped by 2 bases and J by 3 bases, with 14 bases between them. The CDR3 coding sequence is TGCGCCAGCAGCCAACAAAATTCGGGCTTCTACGAGCAGTACTTC. Protein: CASSQQNSGFYEQYF.

This sequence joins TRBV9 and TRBJ1-4; D not certain. This CDR3 spans 15 amino acids. Germline CDR1 reads SGDLS; CDR2 reads YYNGEE. V was pared by 1 base and J by 0 bases, with 7 bases between. The CDR3 loop is CASSVSVATNEKLFF. The CDR3 DNA reads as TGTGCCAGCAGCGTAAGTGTTGCAACTAATGAAAAACTGTTTTTT.

This chain joins TRBV27 and TRBJ1-1, with D tentatively TRBD1 (5 bases). Germline CDR1 reads MNHEY; CDR2 reads SMNVEV (reference sequence). V dropped 2 bases and J dropped 5 bases, with 15 bases sitting between them. The CDR3 is made up of 15 amino acids. The CDR3 is CASSLMTRGGTEAFF. In DNA form, the CDR3 reads TGTGCCAGCAGTTTAATGACCCGGGGGGGGACTGAAGCTTTCTTT.